Listed below are T cell receptor beta chains from one sample, sequenced in a study of cytomegalovirus exposure and HLA in healthy donors. Clones were sequenced by immunoSEQ multiplex PCR, and TCRdb holds only the in-frame ones, with some missing. Of approximately 130,000 clones listed, approximately 81% are singletons. The specimen sequenced was PBMCs. Receptor source: a woman in her 30s in good health and CMV-seronegative. Each CDR3 is given with its conserved first and last residue. Each record gives: V gene, CDR3 length, J gene, clone size, D gene, CDR3 protein, CDR3 DNA. The D gene is left open where the match is weak. Clone size appears in some rows only: once, few, many, or a class for an expanded clone.

TRBV10-3,14,TRBJ2-3,.,TRBD2,CAIRAGGGTDTQYF,TGTGCCATCAGGGCGGGAGGAGGTACAGATACGCAGTATTTT
TRBV19,14,TRBJ1-2,few,TRBD1,CASKVTGDLYGYTF,TGTGCCAGTAAAGTGACAGGGGATCTCTATGGCTACACCTTC
TRBV29-1,15,TRBJ2-3,.,.,CSVQRRDRSTDTQYF,TGCAGCGTTCAAAGACGTGACAGATCCACAGATACGCAGTATTTT
TRBV11-1,15,TRBJ2-1,.,.,CASSPPQRLYNEQFF,TGTGCCAGCAGCCCACCTCAGCGGCTCTACAATGAGCAGTTCTTC
TRBV4-1,15,TRBJ2-3,once,TRBD2,CASSPREGTTDTQYF,TGCGCCAGCAGCCCCCGGGAGGGGACCACAGATACGCAGTATTTT
TRBV6-5,15,TRBJ1-5,.,TRBD1,CASSRTGDSNQPQHF,TGTGCCAGCAGCCGGACAGGGGATAGCAATCAGCCCCAGCATTTT
TRBV6-5,15,TRBJ1-3,.,.,CASRTDSFSGNTIYF,TGTGCCAGCAGAACCGACAGCTTCTCTGGAAACACCATATATTTT
TRBV11-3,11,TRBJ2-7,.,.,CASSQDIWQYF,TGTGCCAGTTCGCAGGATATTTGGCAGTACTTC
TRBV13,14,TRBJ2-3,.,TRBD2,CARSRGRGGPTQYF,TGTGCCCGCAGCCGGGGGCGGGGGGGACCTACGCAGTATTTT
TRBV30,15,TRBJ2-1,.,TRBD2,CAWRDLAGERNEQFF,TGTGCCTGGAGGGATCTAGCGGGGGAAAGGAATGAGCAGTTCTTC
TRBV5-1,17,TRBJ2-2,few,TRBD1,CASTGLKTGGNTGELFF,TGCGCCAGCACCGGCCTCAAGACAGGGGGGAACACCGGGGAGCTGTTTTTT
TRBV21-1,18,TRBJ1-2,.,.,CASRTPLVRAATGYGYTF,TGTGCCAGCAGGACACCTCTCGTACGAGCCGCGACGGGGTATGGCTACACCTTC
TRBV5-1,16,TRBJ2-1,.,TRBD2,CASSYVTSGGNNEQFF,TGCGCCAGCAGCTACGTGACTAGCGGGGGGAACAATGAGCAGTTCTTC
TRBV5-6,13,TRBJ1-2,.,TRBD1,CASSGTGRYGYTF,TGTGCCAGCAGCGGGACAGGGAGGTATGGCTACACCTTC
TRBV19,14,TRBJ2-5,once,.,CASSMWGGQETQYF,TGTGCCAGTAGTATGTGGGGAGGCCAAGAGACCCAGTACTTC
TRBV10-3,16,TRBJ2-1,once,.,CAISEQGRRSYNEQFF,TGTGCCATCAGTGAGCAAGGTCGGAGGTCCTACAATGAGCAGTTCTTC
TRBV7-6,15,TRBJ1-2,.,TRBD1,CASSARQGSLYGYTF,TGTGCCAGCAGCGCGAGACAGGGATCCCTCTATGGCTACACCTTC
TRBV11-3,14,TRBJ2-1,.,.,CASRSSVRSNEQFF,TGTGCCAGCAGATCGTCGGTGCGGAGTAATGAGCAGTTCTTC
TRBV4-3,18,TRBJ1-2,.,TRBD1,CASSQDGTAGGRSYGYTF,TGCGCCAGCAGCCAAGATGGGACAGCAGGGGGGCGGTCATATGGCTACACCTTC
TRBV18,15,TRBJ2-7,.,TRBD1,CASSPNVRGYYEQYF,TGTGCCAGCTCACCAAACGTCAGGGGGTACTACGAGCAGTACTTC
TRBV2,17,TRBJ2-6,.,TRBD1,CASRPGQGATGANVLTF,TGTGCCAGCAGACCGGGACAGGGGGCTACTGGGGCCAACGTCCTGACTTTC
TRBV19,13,TRBJ2-2,.,.,CASSPYRAEELFF,TGTGCCAGTAGTCCCTACAGGGCGGAGGAGCTGTTTTTT
TRBV5-1,16,TRBJ2-2,.,.,CASSVPLATNTGELFF,TGCGCCAGCAGCGTACCCCTAGCGACGAACACCGGGGAGCTGTTTTTT
TRBV19,15,TRBJ1-2,.,TRBD1,CASSLGLRQGLGYTF,TGTGCCAGTAGCCTTGGTCTACGACAGGGCCTAGGCTACACCTTC
TRBV11-3,13,TRBJ1-4,.,.,CASSRSLSEKLFF,TGTGCCAGCAGTCGCTCGTTGAGTGAAAAACTGTTTTTT
TRBV6-5,12,TRBJ2-7,.,TRBD2,CASTGLVGEQYF,TGTGCCAGCACCGGACTAGTCGGTGAGCAGTACTTC
TRBV6-5,15,TRBJ2-7,.,TRBD1,CASFGRTGTTYEQYF,TGTGCCAGTTTCGGGCGGACAGGTACAACCTACGAGCAGTACTTC
TRBV4-3,16,TRBJ2-2,.,TRBD2,CASSQVLAGATGELFF,TGCGCCAGCAGCCAAGTGCTAGCGGGGGCTACCGGGGAGCTGTTTTTT
TRBV6-5,15,TRBJ2-7,.,TRBD2,CASSLTSGGGYEQYF,TGTGCCAGCAGCCTAACTAGCGGGGGAGGCTACGAGCAGTACTTC
TRBV7-8,16,TRBJ2-3,.,.,CASSLVLSTSTDTQYF,TGTGCCAGCAGCTTAGTTCTGAGCACTAGCACAGATACGCAGTATTTT
TRBV14,13,TRBJ1-1,.,.,CASSQDRRTEAFF,TGTGCCAGCAGCCAAGATCGGAGAACTGAAGCTTTCTTT
TRBV9,14,TRBJ1-5,.,TRBD1,CASSAGGSNQPQHF,TGTGCCAGCAGCGCAGGGGGATCCAATCAGCCCCAGCATTTT
TRBV4-3,17,TRBJ2-3,.,TRBD2,CASSQAVSGGARDTQYF,TGCGCCAGCAGCCAAGCCGTGAGCGGGGGGGCCAGGGATACGCAGTATTTT
TRBV5-6,15,TRBJ2-5,.,.,CASSRSPSGSETQYF,TGTGCCAGCAGCCGGAGCCCCTCCGGTAGCGAGACCCAGTACTTC
TRBV6-5,14,TRBJ2-7,.,.,CASRSRKRPYEQYF,TGTGCCAGCCGTAGCCGAAAGCGACCTTACGAGCAGTACTTC
TRBV2,14,TRBJ1-1,.,.,CASSERTGNTEAFF,TGTGCCAGCAGTGAACGTACAGGGAACACTGAAGCTTTCTTT